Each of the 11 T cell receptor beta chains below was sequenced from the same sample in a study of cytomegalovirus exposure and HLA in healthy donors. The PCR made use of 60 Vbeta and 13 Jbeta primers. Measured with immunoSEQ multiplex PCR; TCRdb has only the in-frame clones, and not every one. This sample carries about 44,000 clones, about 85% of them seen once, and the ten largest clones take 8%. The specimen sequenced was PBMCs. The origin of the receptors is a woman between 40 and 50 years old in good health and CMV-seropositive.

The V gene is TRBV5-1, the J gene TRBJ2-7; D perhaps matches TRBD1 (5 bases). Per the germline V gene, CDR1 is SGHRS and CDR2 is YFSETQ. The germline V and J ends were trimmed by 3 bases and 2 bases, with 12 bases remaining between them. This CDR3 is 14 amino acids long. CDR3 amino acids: CASSSTAPTYEQYF. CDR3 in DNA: TGCGCCAGCAGCTCGACAGCTCCAACCTACGAGCAGTACTTC.

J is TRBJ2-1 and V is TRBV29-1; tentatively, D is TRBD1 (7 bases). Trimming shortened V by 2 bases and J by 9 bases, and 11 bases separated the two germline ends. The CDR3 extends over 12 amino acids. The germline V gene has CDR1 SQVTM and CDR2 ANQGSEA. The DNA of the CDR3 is TGCAGCGTTGAAAGGCAGGGGGGTGAGCAGTTCTTC. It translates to CSVERQGGEQFF.

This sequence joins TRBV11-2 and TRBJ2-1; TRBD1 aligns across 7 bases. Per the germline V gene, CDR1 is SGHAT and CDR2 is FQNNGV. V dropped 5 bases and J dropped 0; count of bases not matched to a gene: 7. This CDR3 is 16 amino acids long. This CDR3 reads CASSDRGQISYNEQFF. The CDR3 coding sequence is TGTGCCAGCAGCGACCGGGGACAGATCTCCTACAATGAGCAGTTCTTC.

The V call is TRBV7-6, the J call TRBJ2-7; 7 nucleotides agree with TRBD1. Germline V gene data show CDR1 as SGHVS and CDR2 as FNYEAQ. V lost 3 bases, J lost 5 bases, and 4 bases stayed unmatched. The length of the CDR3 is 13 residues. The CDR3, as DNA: TGTGCCAGCAGCTTCTCACAGGGGAACGAGCAGTACTTC. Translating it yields CASSFSQGNEQYF.

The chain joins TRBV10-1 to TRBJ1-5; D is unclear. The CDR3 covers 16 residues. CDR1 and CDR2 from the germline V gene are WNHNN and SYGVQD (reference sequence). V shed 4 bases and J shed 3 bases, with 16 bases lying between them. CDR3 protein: CASSALTGGTNQPQHF. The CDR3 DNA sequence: TGCGCCAGCAGTGCCTTAACTGGCGGCACCAATCAGCCCCAGCATTTT.

CDR3 bases: TGTGCCAGCAGCCCCCTTAACCCAGTATTATTTTGTGAGCAGTACTTC. The encoded protein is CASSPLNPVLFCEQYF. V and J are TRBV13 and TRBJ2-7, with unresolved D. The CDR3 runs to 16 residues. Per the germline V gene, CDR1 is PRHDT and CDR2 is FYEKMQ (reference sequence). V lost 5 bases and J 7 bases, leaving 24 bases between the germline ends.

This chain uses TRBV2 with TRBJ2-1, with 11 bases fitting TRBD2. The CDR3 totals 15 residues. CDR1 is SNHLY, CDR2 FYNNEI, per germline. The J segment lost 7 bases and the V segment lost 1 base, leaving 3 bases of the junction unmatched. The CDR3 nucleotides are TGTGCCAGCAGTGAAGGACTAGCGGGAAAGAATGAGCAGTTCTTC. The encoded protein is CASSEGLAGKNEQFF.

The DNA of the CDR3 is TGTGCCAGCAGCTTAGGACAGATTAATTCACCCCTCCACTTT. It specifies CASSLGQINSPLHF. The rearrangement links TRBV7-6 to TRBJ1-6; the D gene is possibly TRBD1 (5 bases). Germline V CDR1 and CDR2: SGHVS, FNYEAQ. This CDR3 has 14 amino acids. The V end was cut by 1 base, the J end by 6 bases, with 7 bases between.

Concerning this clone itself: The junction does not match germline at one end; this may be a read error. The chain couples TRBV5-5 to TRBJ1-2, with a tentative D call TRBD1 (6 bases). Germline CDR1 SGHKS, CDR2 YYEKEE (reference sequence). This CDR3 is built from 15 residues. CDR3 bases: TGTGCCAGCGGCTTGGAAAGGACAGCTGTCTGGTCTAGCACCTTC. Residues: CASGLERTAVWSSTF.

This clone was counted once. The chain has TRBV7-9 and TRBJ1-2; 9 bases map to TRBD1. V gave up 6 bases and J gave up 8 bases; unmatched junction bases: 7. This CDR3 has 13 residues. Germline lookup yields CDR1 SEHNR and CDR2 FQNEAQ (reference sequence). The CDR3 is CASRQQGAQGYTF. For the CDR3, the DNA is TGTGCCAGCAGGCAACAGGGGGCTCAGGGCTACACCTTC.

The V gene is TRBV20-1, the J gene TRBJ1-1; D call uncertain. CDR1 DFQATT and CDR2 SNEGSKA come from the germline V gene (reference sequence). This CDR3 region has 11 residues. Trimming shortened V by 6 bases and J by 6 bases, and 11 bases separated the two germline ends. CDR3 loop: CSARRESEAFF. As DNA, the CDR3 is TGCAGTGCCCGACGGGAGTCTGAAGCTTTCTTT.